These 10 T cell receptor beta chains were all obtained from the same sample, sequenced in a study of blood T cells in healthy people across ages. Through a sample-barcoded 5' primer and a J-beta primer mix, a second PCR was run for roughly 7 to 11 cycles. Each CDR3 protein is one row after TCRdb ran MiXCR on the 5' RACE reads. Altogether around 1.5 million distinct CDR3 sequences are present, roughly 45% being singletons, with the ten largest covering roughly 7.9%. Sequences were obtained from blood. The receptors derive from a young woman in good health.

The rearrangement uses TRBV7-8 and TRBJ2-3; 8 positions agree with TRBD2. The V gene end was trimmed by 5 bases and the J gene end by 6 bases; junction bases not matched to a gene: 10. The germline CDR1 and CDR2 sequences are SGHVS and FQNEAQ. The CDR3 spans 15 residues. CDR3 sequence reads: CASSPGLGIRDTQYF. As DNA, the CDR3 is TGTGCCAGCAGCCCGGGACTAGGTATAAGGGATACGCAGTATTTT.

The chain carries TRBV20-1 and TRBJ1-5; D is perhaps TRBD1 (6 bases). The ends were cut back, 5 bases at V and 3 bases at J, with 20 bases in the middle. This CDR3 comprises 16 residues. Looked up from germline, CDR1 is DFQATT and CDR2 is SNEGSKA (reference sequence). This chain's CDR3 is CSALYVAGGLNQPQHF. CDR3 coding DNA: TGCAGTGCTCTTTATGTGGCGGGGGGCCTCAATCAGCCCCAGCATTTT.

The chain links TRBV28 to TRBJ1-1; TRBD1 matches 8 bases. The CDR3 is 16 amino acids. J was trimmed by 0 bases and V by 6 bases; bases with no gene match: 9. Germline V gene data show CDR1 as MDHEN and CDR2 as SYDVKM. The CDR3 DNA follows: TGTGCCAGCAGGCTAGGACAGGGCTACGTGAACACTGAAGCTTTCTTT. Translated: CASRLGQGYVNTEAFF.

In this sample, this clonotype turned up a few times. The chain combines TRBV21-1 with TRBJ1-6; TRBD1 is the table's D call, not checked against the DNA. TRBV21-1 is a known pseudogene. This CDR3 has 16 residues. For the CDR3, the DNA is TGTGCCAGCAGCAGCATCCGGGACAGAAATAATTCACCCCTCCACTTT. Amino acid sequence: CASSSIRDRNNSPLHF.

The chain has TRBV13 and TRBJ2-6, with a tentative D call TRBD2 (6 bases). The CDR3 extends over 18 amino acids. Trimming took 5 bases from V and 4 from J, leaving 21 bases between them. The V gene's germline CDR1 is PRHDT and CDR2 FYEKMQ (reference sequence). The CDR3 protein is CASSNLARGPGGANVLTF. CDR3 bases: TGTGCCAGCAGCAACCTAGCGCGGGGCCCGGGGGGGGCCAACGTCCTGACTTTC.

This clonotype has a handful of counts. The chain joins TRBV6-1 to TRBJ1-2, with unresolved D. Germline lookup yields CDR1 MNHNS and CDR2 SASEGT. CDR3 length: 12 residues. V was clipped by 6 bases and J by 0 bases, with 5 bases between them. The CDR3 DNA is TGTGCCAGCAGGAGTGCTAACTATGGCTACACCTTC. Residues: CASRSANYGYTF.

The chain joins TRBV27 to TRBJ2-1, with D perhaps TRBD2 (6 bases). The CDR3 is made up of 14 amino acids. Germline V gives CDR1 MNHEY, CDR2 SMNVEV (reference sequence). The V and J ends lost 1 base and 9 bases respectively, with 13 bases between them. CDR3 DNA: TGTGCCAGCAGTTTATTGCGGGATGTTGGTGAGCAGTTCTTC. This encodes CASSLLRDVGEQFF.

The chain employs TRBV2 and TRBJ1-2; D remains unclear. CDR1 is SNHLY, CDR2 FYNNEI, per germline. The germline V and J ends were trimmed by 7 bases and 3 bases, with 9 bases remaining between them. CDR3 length equals 12 residues. The CDR3 spells CASKDADYGYTF. As DNA, the CDR3 is TGTGCCAGCAAGGACGCAGACTATGGCTACACCTTC. Filled out from reference TRBV2 and TRBJ1-2, the complete variable domain reads EPEVTQTPSHQVTQMGQEVILRCVPISNHLYFYWYRQILGQKVEFLVSFYNNEISEKSEIFDDQFSVERPDGSNFTLKIRSTKLEDSAMYFCASKDADYGYTFGSGTRLTVV.

This clonotype was recorded a few times. The J gene is TRBJ2-7, the V gene TRBV10-3; 7 nucleotides match TRBD2. The germline V gene encodes CDR1 ENHRY and CDR2 SYGVKD. The V segment lost 6 bases and the J segment 0 bases; nucleotides outside the gene matches: 8. The CDR3 has 15 amino acids. The CDR3, as DNA: TGTGCCATCAGCCGCGGGAGTGGGGGCTCCTACGAGCAGTACTTC. Translated, it gives CAISRGSGGSYEQYF.

Of note for this clonotype: The CDR3 end shows no conserved phenylalanine or tryptophan, and so a read error is likely. The V gene is TRBV24-1, the J gene TRBJ2-7; possible D gene TRBD1, 6 bases. V lost 9 bases and J lost 0, with 14 bases in between. Germline CDR1 is KGHDR and CDR2 is SFDVKD. This CDR3 has 14 residues. CDR3 coding DNA: TGTGCCACCCGAACAGGGAGAGGCTCCTACGAGCAGTACTAC. As protein: CATRTGRGSYEQYY.